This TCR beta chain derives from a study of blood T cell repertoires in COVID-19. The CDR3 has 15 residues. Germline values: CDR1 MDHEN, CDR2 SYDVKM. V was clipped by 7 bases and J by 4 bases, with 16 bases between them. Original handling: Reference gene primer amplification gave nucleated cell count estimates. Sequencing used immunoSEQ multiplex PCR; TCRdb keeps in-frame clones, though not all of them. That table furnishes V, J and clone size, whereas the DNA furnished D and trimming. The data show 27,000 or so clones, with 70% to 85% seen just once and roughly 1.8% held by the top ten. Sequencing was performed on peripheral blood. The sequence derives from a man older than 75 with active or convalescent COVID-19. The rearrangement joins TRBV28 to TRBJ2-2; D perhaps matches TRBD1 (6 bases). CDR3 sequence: CASTPWGRGTGELFF. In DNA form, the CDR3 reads TGTGCCAGCACCCCATGGGGCAGGGGCACCGGGGAGCTGTTTTTT.